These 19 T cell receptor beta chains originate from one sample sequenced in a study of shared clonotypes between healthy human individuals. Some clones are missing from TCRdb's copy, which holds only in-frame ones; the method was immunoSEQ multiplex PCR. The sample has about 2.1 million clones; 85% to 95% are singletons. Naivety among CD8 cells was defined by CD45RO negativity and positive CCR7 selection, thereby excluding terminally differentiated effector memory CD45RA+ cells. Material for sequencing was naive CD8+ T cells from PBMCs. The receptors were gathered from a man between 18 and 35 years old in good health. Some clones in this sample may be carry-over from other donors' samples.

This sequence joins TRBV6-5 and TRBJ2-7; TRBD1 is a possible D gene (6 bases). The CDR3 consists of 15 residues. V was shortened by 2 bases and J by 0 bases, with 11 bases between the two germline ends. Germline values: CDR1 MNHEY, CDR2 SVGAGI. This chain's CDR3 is CASSYKQGGSYEQYF. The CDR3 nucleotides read TGTGCCAGCAGTTACAAACAGGGTGGCTCCTACGAGCAGTACTTC.

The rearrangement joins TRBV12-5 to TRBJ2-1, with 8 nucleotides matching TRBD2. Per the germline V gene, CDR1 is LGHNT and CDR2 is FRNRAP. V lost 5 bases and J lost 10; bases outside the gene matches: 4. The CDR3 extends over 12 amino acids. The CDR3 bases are TGTGCTAGTGGTCCGGGGGGGAGAGAGCAGTTCTTC. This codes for CASGPGGREQFF.

The CDR3 protein is CASGNGLTYEQYF. DNA for the CDR3: TGTGCCAGCGGAAACGGACTGACCTACGAGCAGTACTTC. The chain employs TRBV27 and TRBJ2-7, with a tentative D call TRBD2 (5 bases). CDR1 and CDR2 from the germline V gene are MNHEY and SMNVEV (reference sequence). Trimming took 8 bases from V and 2 from J, leaving 13 bases between them. The CDR3 sequence is 13 residues long.

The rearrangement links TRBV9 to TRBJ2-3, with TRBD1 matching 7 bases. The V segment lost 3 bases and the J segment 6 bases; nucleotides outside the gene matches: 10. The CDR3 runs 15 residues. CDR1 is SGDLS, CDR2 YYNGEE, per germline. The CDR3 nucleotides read TGTGCCAGCAGCGCATTACGAACAGGGGATGATACGCAGTATTTT. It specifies CASSALRTGDDTQYF.

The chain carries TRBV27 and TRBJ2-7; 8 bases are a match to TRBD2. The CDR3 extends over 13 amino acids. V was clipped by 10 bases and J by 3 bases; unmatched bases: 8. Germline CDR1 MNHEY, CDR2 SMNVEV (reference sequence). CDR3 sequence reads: CATRGRPFYEQYF. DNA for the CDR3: TGTGCCACCCGCGGGAGGCCGTTCTACGAGCAGTACTTC.

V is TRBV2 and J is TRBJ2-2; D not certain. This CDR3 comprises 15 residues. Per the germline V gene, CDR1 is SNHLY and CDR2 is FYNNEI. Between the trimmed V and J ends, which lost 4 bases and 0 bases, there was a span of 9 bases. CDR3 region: CASSAVATNTGELFF. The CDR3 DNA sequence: TGTGCCAGCAGTGCAGTAGCCACGAACACCGGGGAGCTGTTTTTT.

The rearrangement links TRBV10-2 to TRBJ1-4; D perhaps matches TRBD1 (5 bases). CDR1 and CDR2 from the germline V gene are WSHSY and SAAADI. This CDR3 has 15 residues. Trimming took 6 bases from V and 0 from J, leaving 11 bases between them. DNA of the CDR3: TGCGCCAGCAGAAGACAGACTGCAACTAATGAAAAACTGTTTTTT. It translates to CASRRQTATNEKLFF.

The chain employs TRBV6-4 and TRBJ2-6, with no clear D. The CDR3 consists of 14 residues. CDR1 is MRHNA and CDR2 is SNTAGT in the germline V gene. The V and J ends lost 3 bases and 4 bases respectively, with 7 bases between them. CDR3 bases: TGTGCCAGCAGTGAGAGTTACGGGGCCAACGTCCTGACTTTC. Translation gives CASSESYGANVLTF.

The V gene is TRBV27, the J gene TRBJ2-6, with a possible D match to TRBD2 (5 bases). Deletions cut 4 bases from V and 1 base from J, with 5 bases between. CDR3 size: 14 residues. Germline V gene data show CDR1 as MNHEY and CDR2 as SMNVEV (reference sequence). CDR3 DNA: TGTGCCAGCAGTTGGAGGTCTGGGGCCAACGTCCTGACTTTC. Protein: CASSWRSGANVLTF.

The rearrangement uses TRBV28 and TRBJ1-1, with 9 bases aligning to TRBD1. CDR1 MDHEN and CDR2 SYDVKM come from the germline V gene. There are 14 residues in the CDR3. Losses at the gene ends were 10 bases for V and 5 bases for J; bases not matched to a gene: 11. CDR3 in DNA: TGTGCCATCGGGTCGGGACAGGGTTGGACTGAAGCTTTCTTT. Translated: CAIGSGQGWTEAFF.

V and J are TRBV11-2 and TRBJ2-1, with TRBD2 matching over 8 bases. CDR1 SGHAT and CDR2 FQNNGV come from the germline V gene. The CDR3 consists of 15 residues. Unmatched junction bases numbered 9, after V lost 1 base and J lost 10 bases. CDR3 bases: TGTGCCAGCAGCTTAGTGCGAGCGGGAGTACGGGAGCAGTTCTTC. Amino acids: CASSLVRAGVREQFF.

CDR3 DNA: TGTGCCAGCAGCGCCTCCCGCAGGGGGCCAGACACCGGGGAGCTGTTTTTT. Its translation is CASSASRRGPDTGELFF. The chain carries TRBV11-2 and TRBJ2-2; 8 nucleotides line up with TRBD1. Per the germline V gene, CDR1 is SGHAT and CDR2 is FQNNGV. V lost 5 bases, J lost 3 bases, and 11 bases stayed unmatched. This CDR3 is built from 17 residues.

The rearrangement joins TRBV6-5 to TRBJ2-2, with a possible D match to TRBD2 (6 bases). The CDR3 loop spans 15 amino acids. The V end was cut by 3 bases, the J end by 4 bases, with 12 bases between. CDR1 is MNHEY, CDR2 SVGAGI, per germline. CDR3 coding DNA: TGTGCCAGCAGTTATGAACGGCGGGGCACCGGGGAGCTGTTTTTT. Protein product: CASSYERRGTGELFF.

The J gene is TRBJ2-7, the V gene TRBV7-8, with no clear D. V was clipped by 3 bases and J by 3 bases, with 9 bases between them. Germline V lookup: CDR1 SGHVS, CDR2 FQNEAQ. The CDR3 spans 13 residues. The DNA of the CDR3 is TGTGCCAGCAGCTTGAGCCCGTACTACGAGCAGTACTTC. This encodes CASSLSPYYEQYF.

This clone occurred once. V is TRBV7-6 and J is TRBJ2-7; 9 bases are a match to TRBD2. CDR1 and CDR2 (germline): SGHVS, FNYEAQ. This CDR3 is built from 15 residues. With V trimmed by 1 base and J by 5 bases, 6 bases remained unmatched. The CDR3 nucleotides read TGTGCCAGCAGCTTAGGGCGGGAGGGTATTCACGAGCAGTACTTC. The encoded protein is CASSLGREGIHEQYF.

The CDR3: CASNVGRGDNEQFF. The CDR3 DNA reads TGTGCCAGCAATGTGGGCCGGGGGGATAATGAGCAGTTCTTC. This chain joins TRBV2 and TRBJ2-1; 7 nucleotides line up with TRBD2. The V and J ends lost 7 bases and 7 bases, in that order; junction bases with no gene match: 10. Germline CDR1 SNHLY, CDR2 FYNNEI. The CDR3 covers 14 residues.

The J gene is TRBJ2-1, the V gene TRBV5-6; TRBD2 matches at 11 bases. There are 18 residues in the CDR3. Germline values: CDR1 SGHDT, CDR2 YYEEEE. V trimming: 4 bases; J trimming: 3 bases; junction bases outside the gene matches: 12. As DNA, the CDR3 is TGTGCCAGCAGCCCACCTCTTAGCGGGAGGGGGGGCTACAATGAGCAGTTCTTC. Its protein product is CASSPPLSGRGGYNEQFF.

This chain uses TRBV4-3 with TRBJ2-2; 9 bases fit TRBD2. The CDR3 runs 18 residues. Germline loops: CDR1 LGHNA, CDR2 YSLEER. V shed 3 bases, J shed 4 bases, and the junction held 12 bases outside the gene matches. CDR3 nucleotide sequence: TGCGCCAGCAGCCAGGGTTGGGTAGCGGGAGAAAGCACCGGGGAGCTGTTTTTT. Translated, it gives CASSQGWVAGESTGELFF.

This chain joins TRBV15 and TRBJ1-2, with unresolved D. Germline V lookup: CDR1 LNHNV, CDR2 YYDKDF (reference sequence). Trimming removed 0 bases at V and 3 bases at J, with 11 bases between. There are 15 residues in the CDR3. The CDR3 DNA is TGTGCCACCAGCAGAGAAAGGGAACAGCACTATGGCTACACCTTC. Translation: CATSREREQHYGYTF.